This record concerns one T cell receptor beta chain sequence. This receptor's antigen is unknown. Base-call qualities are not available, and no considerably larger clone is one nucleotide away. The collaborating institutions used their own protocols to collect whole blood in K2EDTA tubes. For TCRbeta analysis, collaborator samples were shipped as frozen whole blood, as isolated PBMCs, or as DNA extracted from either sample type. Taken from the germline V gene, the CDR1 and CDR2 loops are SGHTA and FQGNSA. V is reduced by 1 base and J by 6 bases, leaving a spacing of 13 bases between them. There are 14 amino acids in the CDR3, from cysteine to phenylalanine inclusive. The entry retains the CDR3 DNA only, 42 bases that are in frame from base 1. This sample stems from a study of blood T cell repertoires in COVID-19 (dated by TCRdb to between 2020 and 2021). The study in broad terms: The collaborator samples originated in the United States, Italy and Spain and spanned the acute and convalescent phases of COVID-19. Nearly every sample came with metadata listing a de-identified subject ID, COVID-19 status, age in years and sex. The prospective study material was composed of cDNA or gDNA derived from T cells, B-cell-depleted T cells, or PBMCs. Subjects who had been exposed to COVID-19, were actively infected with it, or had recovered from it provided the deeply sampled blood TCRbeta repertoires that made up the dataset. The repertoires were released in a freely available public database intended as a resource for research on the immune response to SARS-CoV-2. Where HLA class I and class II types were available, the types were taken from metadata supplied by the sample provider, not from assay-based typing. The samples were drawn from the first 160 participants of the ongoing ImmuneRACE study and from 1,200 or so subjects provided by 6 global collaborators. Points the paper makes about the study in general: How much clinical and demographic metadata was included differed by source and by participant, and the metadata was provided uncurated.

TCRbeta CDR3 regions were amplified from genomic DNA using the immunoSEQ Assay, a bias-controlled multiplex PCR. The original pipeline was this. The number of nucleated cells in each sample was estimated from the amplification of reference gene primers within the assay. To quantify the absolute abundance of each unique TCRbeta CDR3 rearrangement, sequence reads were collapsed and filtered. Productive Simpson clonality was computed per sample as the square root of Simpson's diversity index over productive rearrangements. In its TCRdb copy, this immuneACCESS table keeps in-frame sequences only and misses some clones. Where compared with another copy, unresolved V genes explain less than half of these, and the others have no known cause. V, J and clone size are taken as reported in that table, and D and trimming were inferred from the DNA itself. This sample lists 70,000 or so clones; more than 75% were detected once. Clones ranked in the top ten supply about 1.4% of the sample.

The sample taken for sequencing was peripheral blood. The rearrangement combines TRBV7-2 with TRBJ2-7, and the D gene may be TRBD2, 5 bases matching. The TCR comes from a human donor in a cohort sampled during active COVID-19. This receptor has the CDR3 CASSLGAGATEQYF. The DNA sequence is as follows: TGTGCCAGCAGCTTAGGGGCGGGCGCTACCGAGCAGTACTTC.